Below are 24 T cell receptor beta chains sequenced from a single sample in a study of T-cell reconstitution after alpha-beta-depleted transplantation in children. Library preparation (for TCRbeta) was performed with unique molecular identifiers. TCRdb used MiXCR to reprocess the PCR reads, holding one entry per CDR3 protein. The sample consists of 550,000 to 800,000 distinct CDR3 sequences, roughly 13% of them appearing once. Sequencing was performed on PBMCs, taken before TCRalphabeta/CD19-depleted stem cell transplant. The receptors stem from a girl under 10 years old with congenital amegakaryocytic thrombocytopenia, due to receive a stem cell transplant.

The sample holds many counts of this clonotype. The chain links TRBV20-1 to TRBJ2-2; possibly TRBD1 or TRBD2 for D (7 bases each). This CDR3 is 15 amino acids long. V was cut by 6 bases and J by 1 base, with 15 bases left in between. CDR1 and CDR2 from the germline V gene are DFQATT and SNEGSKA (reference sequence). CDR3 region: CSAFRGGRNTGELFF. CDR3 nucleotide sequence: TGCAGTGCCTTCAGGGGGGGTAGGAACACCGGGGAGCTGTTTTTT.

The gene calls are TRBV3-1 and TRBJ2-5, with 12 bases lining up with TRBD2. The germline V gene encodes CDR1 LGHDT and CDR2 YNNKEL (reference sequence). V shed 2 bases, J shed 4 bases, and the junction held 14 bases outside the gene matches. The CDR3 totals 19 residues. The chain's CDR3 is CASSQNPGVTSGSGETQYF. In nucleotides, the CDR3 is TGTGCCAGCAGCCAAAACCCCGGCGTGACTAGCGGGAGTGGAGAGACCCAGTACTTC.

This clonotype was counted many times. CDR3 coding DNA: TGCGCCAGTAGGGGACTAGCGGGAGAGGGTTCGTTGAAAGAGACCCAGTACTTC. It encodes CASRGLAGEGSLKETQYF. This sequence joins TRBV10-2 and TRBJ2-5; TRBD2 aligns across 14 bases. Trimming cost V 9 bases and J 3 bases; bases outside gene matches: 15. CDR1 is WSHSY, CDR2 SAAADI, per germline. The CDR3 covers 18 residues.

In the case of this clonotype: This clone may be a read error of a much larger clone one base away. The CDR3 does not close with the conserved phenylalanine or tryptophan, likely indicating a read error. The chain uses TRBV6-2 or TRBV6-3 and TRBJ2-7; 9 bases fit TRBD2. V trimming: 2 bases; J trimming: 3 bases; junction bases outside the gene matches: 5. The CDR3 covers 15 residues. Germline values: CDR1 MNHEY, CDR2 SVGEGT. CDR3 nucleotide sequence: TGTGCCAGCAGTTACGGGCTAGCGGGAATCTACGAGCAGTACCTC. Translating it yields CASSYGLAGIYEQYL.

Many counts were recorded for this clonotype. The CDR3 DNA reads TGTGCCAGCAGTTCCTGCTATGGTGATGGCTACACCTTC. Translation: CASSSCYGDGYTF. This rearrangement joins TRBV12-3 or TRBV12-4 to TRBJ1-2; D is ambiguous. The ends were cut back, 4 bases at V and 6 bases at J, with 12 bases in the middle. The CDR3 spans 13 residues.

In this sample, this clonotype turned up many times. The rearrangement joins TRBV5-1 to TRBJ2-3, with TRBD2 matching 12 bases. Germline CDR1 SGHRS, CDR2 YFSETQ. J gave up 1 base and V 3 bases, and 6 bases lay outside the gene matches. This CDR3 has 17 amino acids. CDR3 region: CASSSSGRGVGTDTQYF. CDR3 in DNA: TGCGCCAGCAGCTCTAGCGGGAGGGGAGTCGGCACAGATACGCAGTATTTT. Full variable domain (outside the CDR3, taken from reference TRBV5-1 and TRBJ2-3): KAGVTQTPRYLIKTRGQQVTLSCSPISGHRSVSWYQQTPGQGLQFLFEYFSETQRNKGNFPGRFSGRQFSNSRSEMNVSTLELGDSALYLCASSSSGRGVGTDTQYFGPGTRLTVL.

This clonotype came up many times. This chain links TRBV5-1 with TRBJ2-1, with a possible D match to TRBD2 (5 bases). The ends were cut back, 1 base at V and 4 bases at J, with 12 bases in the middle. The length of the CDR3 is 15 residues. CDR1 SGHRS and CDR2 YFSETQ come from the germline V gene. This CDR3 is CASSLTSGAYNEQFF. The DNA of the CDR3 is TGCGCCAGCAGCTTGACTAGTGGAGCTTACAATGAGCAGTTCTTC.

The chain is built from TRBV7-9 and TRBJ2-1; 8 bases align to TRBD2. Germline V gene data show CDR1 as SEHNR and CDR2 as FQNEAQ (reference sequence). J gave up 4 bases and V 5 bases, and 7 bases lay outside the gene matches. The CDR3 covers 15 residues. The CDR3 nucleotides are TGTGCCAGCAGCATAAGCGGGAGAATATACAATGAGCAGTTCTTC. Translated: CASSISGRIYNEQFF.

J is TRBJ2-7 and V is TRBV2; D unresolved. Trimming took off 5 bases at V and 0 bases at J, with 8 bases between the two ends. Germline values: CDR1 SNHLY, CDR2 FYNNEI. The CDR3 runs to 13 residues. In nucleotides, the CDR3 is TGTGCCAGCAGTCGTGAGGACTCCTACGAGCAGTACTTC. Translated: CASSREDSYEQYF.

This clonotype has ten or more counts. The gene calls are TRBV20-1 and TRBJ1-4; the D gene is possibly TRBD1 (6 bases). Germline CDR1 reads DFQATT; CDR2 reads SNEGSKA (reference sequence). Trimming pared 2 bases from V and 7 bases from J, leaving 11 bases between. This CDR3 has 13 amino acids. This CDR3 is CSARNQGSEKLFF. As DNA, the CDR3 is TGCAGTGCTAGAAATCAGGGGAGTGAAAAACTGTTTTTT.

This clonotype was counted only a few times. The chain links TRBV28 to TRBJ2-7; 7 bases align to TRBD1. V lost 5 bases and J lost 3; bases outside the gene matches: 7. This CDR3 comprises 14 residues. CDR1 MDHEN and CDR2 SYDVKM come from the germline V gene. CDR3 nucleotide sequence: TGTGCCAGCAGTCACAAGACAGGGCACTACGAGCAGTACTTC. The encoded protein is CASSHKTGHYEQYF.

This clonotype was picked up a small number of times. J is TRBJ2-5 and V is TRBV10-3; 8 bases map to TRBD2. V lost 10 bases and J lost 2; bases outside the gene matches: 3. CDR1 and CDR2 from the germline V gene are ENHRY and SYGVKD. There are 12 residues in the CDR3. The CDR3: CASGGRQETQYF. Here the CDR3 DNA reads TGTGCCAGCGGGGGGAGACAAGAGACCCAGTACTTC.

As for this clonotype: A much larger clone is a single base away; this may be a read error. The gene calls are TRBV5-1 and TRBJ2-7, with a tentative D call TRBD1 (6 bases). The CDR3 has 14 residues. Germline CDR1 reads SGHRS; CDR2 reads YFSETQ. The CDR3 sequence is CASSTGDTSYEQSF. The CDR3 region has the DNA TGCGCCAGCAGTACCGGGGACACCTCCTACGAGCAGTCCTTC.

This clonotype appeared many times. This sequence joins TRBV20-1 and TRBJ2-3; 7 positions agree with TRBD2. Per germline, CDR1 DFQATT and CDR2 SNEGSKA (reference sequence). This CDR3 spans 14 amino acids. J gave up 4 bases and V 2 bases, and 6 bases lay outside the gene matches. The chain's CDR3 is CSARRGRAADTQYF. For the CDR3, the DNA is TGCAGTGCTAGACGTGGGAGGGCCGCAGATACGCAGTATTTT.

V and J are TRBV20-1 and TRBJ2-1; TRBD2 agrees at 11 bases. The V gene end was trimmed by 2 bases and the J gene end by 1 base; junction bases not matched to a gene: 4. The length of the CDR3 is 16 residues. Germline-derived CDR1 and CDR2 are DFQATT and SNEGSKA (reference sequence). The CDR3 sequence is CSARLAGGLSYNEQFF. CDR3 nucleotide sequence: TGCAGTGCTAGACTAGCGGGAGGCCTTTCCTACAATGAGCAGTTCTTC.

The CDR3 protein is CASSQNRTPWTSGFYEQFF. CDR3 coding DNA: TGTGCCAGCAGTCAAAACAGGACGCCATGGACTAGCGGGTTCTATGAGCAGTTCTTC. The chain joins TRBV4-2 to TRBJ2-1, with 11 bases lining up with TRBD2. V dropped 6 bases and J dropped 8; count of bases not matched to a gene: 21. The CDR3 is 19 residues long. Germline CDR1 LGHNA, CDR2 YNFKEQ.

Turning to this clonotype: This may be a read error: a much more frequent sequence differs by one nucleotide. This chain links TRBV29-1 with TRBJ2-6; the D gene is possibly TRBD1 (6 bases). Germline CDR1 and CDR2: SQVTM and ANQGSEA. This CDR3 region has 14 residues. CDR3 DNA: TGCACCGCCCAACAGGGTACCGGGGCCAACGTCCTGACTTTC. This codes for CTAQQGTGANVLTF.

The count of this clonotype is one. The chain couples TRBV19 to TRBJ1-5; 9 bases align to TRBD1. This CDR3 spans 14 amino acids. The germline V gene encodes CDR1 LNHDA and CDR2 SQIVND (reference sequence). V lost 9 bases and J lost 4; bases outside the gene matches: 7. The CDR3 loop is CASQTGGGNQPQHF. The CDR3 DNA sequence: TGTGCCAGCCAAACAGGGGGCGGGAATCAGCCCCAGCATTTT.

This clonotype has a single count. V usage is TRBV12-3 or TRBV12-4 and J usage is TRBJ1-6; D not certain. V was shortened by 6 bases and J by 7 bases, with 10 bases between the two germline ends. The CDR3 runs 13 residues. CDR3 nucleotides: TGTGCCAGCAGAGAAGGAGGGAATTCACCCCTCCACTTT. Residues: CASREGGNSPLHF.

The chain joins TRBV12-3 or TRBV12-4 to TRBJ1-2, with TRBD1 matching over 9 bases. CDR3 length: 14 amino acids. V shed 6 bases and J 6 bases; nucleotides not matched to a gene: 8. In DNA, the CDR3 is TGTGCCAGCAGCTTTATGGACAGGGGAGATGGCTACACCTTC. This encodes CASSFMDRGDGYTF.

This clonotype was seen repeatedly, ten times or more. The chain links TRBV25-1 to TRBJ1-2, with no clear D. The CDR3 length is 12 residues. The V gene's germline CDR1 is MGHDK and CDR2 SYGVNS. Between the trimmed V and J ends, which lost 4 bases and 3 bases, there was a span of 6 bases. The CDR3 DNA reads TGTGCCAGCAGTGGGAACTACTATGGCTACACCTTC. Amino acid sequence: CASSGNYYGYTF.

Ten or more counts support this clonotype. The chain links TRBV2 to TRBJ2-2, with D unclear. The CDR3 consists of 15 residues. The germline V and J ends were trimmed by 3 bases and 9 bases, with 17 bases remaining between them. The germline V gene encodes CDR1 SNHLY and CDR2 FYNNEI. Here the CDR3 reads CASSEDGSFVRELFF. In DNA form, the CDR3 reads TGTGCCAGCAGTGAGGACGGATCGTTCGTTCGGGAGCTGTTTTTT.

The V gene is TRBV28, the J gene TRBJ2-4, with TRBD1 as a possible D gene (6 bases). The CDR3 is 14 residues long. The germline V gene encodes CDR1 MDHEN and CDR2 SYDVKM. Trimming removed 5 bases at V and 7 bases at J, with 15 bases between. The CDR3 coding sequence is TGTGCCAGCAGTAGCCAGGGGACGATTAACATTCAGTACTTC. Translating it yields CASSSQGTINIQYF. Complete variable domain (other parts from reference TRBV28 and TRBJ2-4): DVKVTQSSRYLVKRTGEKVFLECVQDMDHENMFWYRQDPGLGLRLIYFSYDVKMKEKGDIPEGYSVSREKKERFSLILESASTNQTSMYLCASSSQGTINIQYFGAGTRLSVL.

In DNA form, the CDR3 reads TGTGCCAGCTCATCGTACAGCGATGGCTACACCTTC. Translation gives CASSSYSDGYTF. The V call is TRBV18, the J call TRBJ1-2, with D hard to call. V was clipped by 5 bases and J by 6 bases, with 10 bases between them. The germline V gene encodes CDR1 KGHSH and CDR2 LQKENI. The CDR3 contains 12 residues. The variable domain in full, with the rest retrieved from reference TRBV18 and TRBJ1-2, is NAGVMQNPRHLVRRRGQEARLRCSPMKGHSHVYWYRQLPEEGLKFMVYLQKENIIDESGMPKERFSAEFPKEGPSILRIQQVVRGDSAAYFCASSSYSDGYTFGSGTRLTVV.